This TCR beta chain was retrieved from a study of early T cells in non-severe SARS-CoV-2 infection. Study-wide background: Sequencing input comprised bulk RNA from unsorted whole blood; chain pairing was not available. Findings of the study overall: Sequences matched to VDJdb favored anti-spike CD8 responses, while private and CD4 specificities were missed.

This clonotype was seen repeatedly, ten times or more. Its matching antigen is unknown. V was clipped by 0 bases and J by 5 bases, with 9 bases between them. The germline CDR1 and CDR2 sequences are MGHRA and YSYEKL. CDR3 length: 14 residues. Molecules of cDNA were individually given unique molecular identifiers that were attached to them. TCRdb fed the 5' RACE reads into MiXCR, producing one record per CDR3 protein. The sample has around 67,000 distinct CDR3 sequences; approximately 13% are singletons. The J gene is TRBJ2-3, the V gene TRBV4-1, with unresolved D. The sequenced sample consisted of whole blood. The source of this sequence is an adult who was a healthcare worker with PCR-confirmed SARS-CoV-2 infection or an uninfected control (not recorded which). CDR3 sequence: CASSQDRIGDTQYF. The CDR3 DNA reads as TGCGCCAGCAGCCAAGATCGCATAGGAGATACGCAGTATTTT.